A selection of T cell receptor beta chains follows, all from one sample in a study of response to subunit inactivated influenza vaccine. One entry per CDR3 protein results from TCRdb running MiXCR on the RT-PCR reads. The data contain 530,000 or so distinct CDR3 sequences, approximately 15% of them singletons. The sequences come from PBMCs from blood, collected approximately 12 days after vaccination. The origin of the receptors is a man in his forties or fifties who received an inactivated influenza vaccine. The CDR3 runs from the conserved cysteine through the conserved F or W. Some rows mark clone size as missing; the rest say once, few, many or name a class of expanded clone.

TRBJ2-2,-,TRBV4-3,CASSQAGLAGVTGELFF
TRBJ2-1,-,TRBV29-1,CSVLTSFYNEQFF
TRBJ1-6,-,TRBV25-1,CASSPLGAANSPLHF
TRBJ1-6,-,TRBV14,CASSQAGGKNSPLHF
TRBJ2-5,many,TRBV11-2,CASSKRSGFVGQEGTQYF
TRBJ2-6,few,TRBV21-1,CASSKLDRVVKPGANVLTF
TRBJ2-1,-,TRBV20-1,CSASRGHNEQFF
TRBJ1-1,few,TRBV6-5,CASSSGKIRGLHTEAFF
TRBJ2-1,few,TRBV20-1,CSASRWDPPNNEQFF
TRBJ2-7,many,TRBV7-2,CASSFPGHTYEQYF
TRBJ2-1,-,TRBV12-3/TRBV12-4,CASSLDLSGPQNNEQFF
TRBJ1-4,few,TRBV12-3/TRBV12-4,CASSKLGWDSANEKLFF
TRBJ2-1,-,TRBV9,CASSVGSGGYNEQFF
TRBJ2-1,many,TRBV5-1,CASSLDGYNEQFF
TRBJ1-1,few,TRBV20-1,CSASRQGGTEAFF
TRBJ1-5,many,TRBV5-1,CASMDGTGNQPQHF
TRBJ1-1,-,TRBV20-1,CSAQYRNTEAFF
TRBJ1-1,-,TRBV4-2,CASSQPFAGTEAFF
TRBJ2-3,few,TRBV29-1,CSVELGRGGTDTQYF
TRBJ2-3,few,TRBV6-1,CASSIPGQDTDTQYF
TRBJ2-4,few,TRBV6-1,CASSPDREGAKNIQYF
TRBJ2-3,few,TRBV20-1,CSASGGASSVTDTQYF
TRBJ2-1,-,TRBV10-2,CASSDSGTGEQFF
TRBJ2-2,-,TRBV11-1,CASSRRMGGGLISTGELFF
TRBJ2-7,-,TRBV13,CASSFSLAGARSYEQYF
TRBJ2-1,-,TRBV7-9,CASSAGTSGNYNEQFF
TRBJ2-1,-,TRBV20-1,CSARELSGTKTNEQFF
TRBJ2-1,few,TRBV19,CASSIGPWGLAGGDEQFF
TRBJ2-1,few,TRBV16,CASSLKQSRGLGNEQFF
TRBJ2-1,-,TRBV10-3,CAISGTGRNEQFF
TRBJ2-3,few,TRBV6-2/TRBV6-3,CASIQPYARGGTDTQYF
TRBJ2-1,-,TRBV7-2,CASSRRSSYNEQFF
TRBJ2-3,many,TRBV24-1,CATSARDTQYF
TRBJ2-7,-,TRBV25-1,CASSLLHEQYF
TRBJ2-7,few,TRBV5-1,CASSWGSAYEQYF
TRBJ1-2,few,TRBV30,CAWSRRDRTYYGYTF
TRBJ1-5,-,TRBV6-1,CASSEARAAEQPQHF
TRBJ1-6,-,TRBV7-9,CASSPRGQFDSPLHF
TRBJ2-2,few,TRBV25-1,CASSAGTGLTGELFF
TRBJ2-1,-,TRBV12-5,CASGFSLLAGAVSYNEQFF
TRBJ2-4,-,TRBV3-1,CASSLSGTLAKNIQYF
TRBJ1-2,many,TRBV7-9,CASSFDSNYGYTF
TRBJ2-5,few,TRBV7-9,CASSPLSETQYF
TRBJ2-3,-,TRBV20-1,CSAEQGAIGDTQYF
TRBJ2-7,few,TRBV18,CASSTESYEQYF
TRBJ2-7,-,TRBV6-1,CASRPRISYEQYF
TRBJ2-1,once,TRBV7-9,CASSEPDSGIPYNEQFF
TRBJ2-1,-,TRBV12-3/TRBV12-4,CASSFGHSSYNEQFF
TRBJ1-6,-,TRBV4-3,CASSQDHTVGSPLHF